Following are 26 T cell receptor beta chains from one sample sequenced in a study of glioma-infiltrating T cells. Using RNA template, CDR3s of TCR alpha and beta were amplified with iRepertoire arm-PCR. One entry per CDR3 protein, called by TCRdb with MiXCR from the multiplex PCR reads. The sample holds approximately 120,000 distinct CDR3 sequences, about 23% seen once. The material sequenced was glioma tissue, nonneoplastic brain tissue, or PBMCs (not recorded which). All receptors derive from a human donor with low-grade glioma or glioblastoma, undergoing nonglioma brain surgery, or in good health (not recorded which).

There are many counts of this clonotype. The chain is built from TRBV2 and TRBJ2-3; 9 nucleotides match TRBD2. V lost 8 bases, J lost 8 bases, and 8 bases stayed unmatched. The germline gives CDR1 SNHLY, CDR2 FYNNEI. The CDR3 contains 13 residues. CDR3 DNA sequence: TGTGCCAGCGGGGGACTAGCACAGGGTACGCAGTATTTT. As protein: CASGGLAQGTQYF.

This clonotype showed up many times. The rearrangement uses TRBV3-1 and TRBJ1-4, with D hard to call. This CDR3 has 17 residues. The V end lost 0 bases, the J end lost 4 bases, and 15 bases lay between the germline ends. The V gene's germline CDR1 is LGHDT and CDR2 YNNKEL (reference sequence). CDR3 sequence (DNA): TGTGCCAGCAGCCAAGATAATTCTCCGGAACATAATGAAAAACTGTTTTTT. Amino acids: CASSQDNSPEHNEKLFF.

This clonotype was detected many times. The chain links TRBV12-3 or TRBV12-4 to TRBJ1-2, with TRBD1 matching over 8 bases. The length of the CDR3 is 17 residues. Unmatched junction bases numbered 16, after V lost 6 bases and J lost 4 bases. CDR3 sequence: CASSRQLGTGGTYGYTF. DNA for the CDR3: TGTGCCAGCAGCCGCCAATTGGGGACAGGCGGAACCTATGGCTACACCTTC.

The table lists this clonotype with a few counts. The chain uses TRBV28 and TRBJ2-7, with D perhaps being TRBD1 or TRBD2 (6 bases each). Germline V gene data show CDR1 as MDHEN and CDR2 as SYDVKM. The V end lost 1 base, the J end lost 1 base, and 14 bases lay between the germline ends. The CDR3 sequence is 16 residues long. In nucleotides, the CDR3 is TGTGCCAGCAGTTTATTACCGGGGGCTAGTTCCTACGAGCAGTACTTC. Protein sequence: CASSLLPGASSYEQYF.

Many counts were recorded for this clonotype. This rearrangement joins TRBV24-1 to TRBJ2-5; tentatively, D is TRBD1 (6 bases). V was clipped by 4 bases and J by 1 base, with 9 bases between them. Germline assignment: CDR1 KGHDR and CDR2 SFDVKD. The CDR3 contains 14 residues. DNA for the CDR3: TGTGCCACCAGTGACCGGACAGTCCAAGAGACCCAGTACTTC. It encodes CATSDRTVQETQYF.

This clonotype was seen repeatedly, ten times or more. The V and J genes are TRBV4-1 and TRBJ1-2; a weak D match, TRBD1 (5 bases). Germline values: CDR1 MGHRA, CDR2 YSYEKL. Trimming pared 3 bases from V and 4 bases from J, leaving 12 bases between. The CDR3 loop spans 14 amino acids. For the CDR3, the DNA is TGCGCCAGCAGCCATGGACACCTTGGCTATGGCTACACCTTC. It specifies CASSHGHLGYGYTF.

The table lists this clonotype with many counts. This chain connects TRBV28 to TRBJ2-7; no clear D gene. CDR3 size: 17 residues. V lost 4 bases and J lost 0, with 19 bases in between. Per the germline V gene, CDR1 is MDHEN and CDR2 is SYDVKM. In nucleotides, the CDR3 is TGTGCCAGCAGTTCTCCCTTTGGGCAGTATAGCTCCTACGAGCAGTACTTC. Translating it yields CASSSPFGQYSSYEQYF.

A note on this clonotype: A single base separates this from a much larger clone, so it may be a read error. For the CDR3, the DNA is TGTACCAGCAGCCAGGGGAGCACAGATACGCAGTATTTT. It codes for CTSSQGSTDTQYF. V gene TRBV6-1 combines with J gene TRBJ2-3; D possibly corresponds to TRBD1 (6 bases). The CDR3 extends over 13 amino acids. Germline V CDR1 and CDR2: MNHNS, SASEGT.

In this sample, this clonotype turned up many times. This rearrangement joins TRBV20-1 to TRBJ2-7; TRBD1 might be the D (5 bases). The CDR3 has 13 amino acids. Germline values: CDR1 DFQATT, CDR2 SNEGSKA (reference sequence). Trimming pared 1 base from V and 7 bases from J, leaving 14 bases between. The CDR3 coding sequence is TGCAGTGCTAGAGGGTCCAGGGCCCTGGAGCAGTACTTC. Translated: CSARGSRALEQYF.

This clonotype was seen repeatedly, ten times or more. This chain connects TRBV28 to TRBJ1-2; maybe TRBD1 (5 bases). Trimming shortened V by 4 bases and J by 7 bases, and 7 bases separated the two germline ends. Germline CDR1 and CDR2: MDHEN and SYDVKM. This CDR3 comprises 11 residues. CDR3 residues: CASSSGLGYTF. DNA of the CDR3: TGTGCCAGCAGTTCGGGACTTGGCTACACCTTC.

This clonotype was found many times. The V call is TRBV12-3 or TRBV12-4, the J call TRBJ1-1, with TRBD1 matching over 7 bases. V trimming: 6 bases; J trimming: 7 bases; junction bases outside the gene matches: 8. The CDR3 loop spans 13 amino acids. The CDR3 is CASRDRSPNEAFF. The CDR3 region has the DNA TGTGCCAGCAGGGACAGGAGCCCTAATGAAGCTTTCTTT.

With regard to this clonotype: Given a much more abundant clone one base away, this may be a read error. CDR3: CAWSSGTVRHF. Written as DNA, the CDR3 is TGTGCCTGGAGTTCCGGGACAGTGAGGCATTTT. This sequence joins TRBV30 and TRBJ1-5; 7 bases agree with TRBD1. CDR1 GTSNPN and CDR2 SVGIG come from the germline V gene (reference sequence). CDR3 length: 11 residues. The ends lost 2 bases at V and 15 bases at J; junction bases unmatched: 7.

This clonotype was counted many times. The CDR3 sequence: CASSPTDNYGYTF. The CDR3 region has the DNA TGCGCCAGCAGCCCGACGGACAACTATGGCTACACCTTC. The chain employs TRBV4-1 and TRBJ1-2; no firm D call. Germline assignment: CDR1 MGHRA and CDR2 YSYEKL. The germline V and J ends were trimmed by 4 bases and 2 bases, with 8 bases remaining between them. The CDR3 sequence is 13 residues long.

This clonotype was detected many times. CDR3 nucleotide sequence: TGTGCCACCAGTGCTCGCGCTGCCGGGGGTTATGAGCAGTTCTTC. Protein product: CATSARAAGGYEQFF. The chain carries TRBV24-1 and TRBJ2-1, with a possible D match to TRBD2 (6 bases). The V and J ends lost 5 bases and 8 bases respectively, with 18 bases between them. The germline gives CDR1 KGHDR, CDR2 SFDVKD. CDR3 size: 15 residues.

The sample holds many counts of this clonotype. The chain recombines TRBV6-1 with TRBJ2-5, with 13 positions matching TRBD2. Germline lookup yields CDR1 MNHNS and CDR2 SASEGT. Trimming took 8 bases from V and 5 from J; bases not matched to a gene: 8. The CDR3 has 15 amino acids. In nucleotides, the CDR3 is TGTGCCAGCCGACCGGGGACTAGCGGGATTGAGACCCAGTACTTC. Protein sequence: CASRPGTSGIETQYF.

The chain couples TRBV3-1 to TRBJ2-3; D is unresolved. Germline CDR1 is LGHDT and CDR2 is YNNKEL (reference sequence). The CDR3 totals 15 residues. V gave up 3 bases and J gave up 2 bases, with 12 bases separating them. The CDR3 region is CASSQIGGPTDTQYF. The CDR3 bases are TGTGCCAGCAGCCAGATAGGCGGACCCACAGATACGCAGTATTTT.

This clonotype has a count of ten or more. V is TRBV7-9 and J is TRBJ2-1, with a weak D call TRBD1 (6 bases). CDR3 length equals 15 residues. From germline, CDR1 is SEHNR and CDR2 FQNEAQ (reference sequence). Between the trimmed V and J ends, which lost 6 bases and 8 bases, there was a span of 20 bases. The CDR3 reads CASSRSGRGRDEQFF. The CDR3 DNA follows: TGTGCCAGCAGTCGGTCCGGCAGGGGTAGGGATGAGCAGTTCTTC.

This clonotype was observed many times. The gene calls are TRBV4-3 and TRBJ2-2; possible D gene TRBD2, 6 bases. The CDR3 is made up of 14 amino acids. V lost 5 bases and J lost 5, with 12 bases in between. Germline V gene lookup returns CDR1 LGHNA and CDR2 YSLEER. The CDR3 nucleotides are TGCGCCAGCAGCGGCGGGATAGTAACCGGGGAGCTGTTTTTT. This translates into CASSGGIVTGELFF.

This chain links TRBV5-5 with TRBJ2-3, with D perhaps assigned TRBD1 or TRBD2 (6 bases each). The germline V gene encodes CDR1 SGHKS and CDR2 YYEKEE (reference sequence). The CDR3 covers 16 residues. V was pared by 1 base and J by 5 bases, with 17 bases between. The CDR3 sequence: CASSLSPGARQDTQYF. For the CDR3, the DNA is TGTGCCAGCAGCTTGAGTCCGGGGGCGCGTCAAGATACGCAGTATTTT.

Comment on this clonotype: A much bigger clone sits one base away, suggesting this may be a read error. The rearrangement links TRBV2 to TRBJ1-2; D unresolved. CDR3 length: 16 residues. Germline V lookup: CDR1 SNHLY, CDR2 FYNNEI. Trimming took 9 bases from V and 0 from J, leaving 20 bases between them. The CDR3 nucleotides read TGTGCCAGTAAAACCTGGGGTACCATTACTAACTATGGCTACACCTTC. Amino acids: CASKTWGTITNYGYTF.

This clonotype has just a few counts. A much bigger clone sits one base away, suggesting this may be a read error. J is TRBJ1-5 and V is TRBV3-1, with D uncertain. CDR3 length: 13 amino acids. Looked up from germline, CDR1 is LGHDT and CDR2 is YNNKEL (reference sequence). The CDR3 region has the DNA TGTGCCAGCAGCCAAATCTCCAATCAGCTCCAGCATTTT. It specifies CASSQISNQLQHF.

This clonotype was seen a single time. This chain joins TRBV10-3 and TRBJ2-1; TRBD1 aligns across 7 bases. The CDR3 sequence is 14 residues long. Trimming took 6 bases from V and 9 from J; bases not matched to a gene: 11. The germline V gene has CDR1 ENHRY and CDR2 SYGVKD. Here the CDR3 reads CAIREQTRQGEQFF. In nucleotides, the CDR3 is TGTGCCATCAGGGAGCAAACTCGACAGGGTGAGCAGTTCTTC.

This clonotype was seen repeatedly, ten times or more. V and J are TRBV12-3 or TRBV12-4 and TRBJ2-3; either TRBD1 or TRBD2 may fit D (5 bases each). The CDR3 is 16 amino acids. Deletions cut 5 bases from V and 0 bases from J, with 15 bases between. The CDR3 DNA sequence: TGTGCCAGCAGTCCACCACGGGGCAGCAGCACAGATACGCAGTATTTT. Translation gives CASSPPRGSSTDTQYF.

Note on this clonotype: A much larger clonotype is one base distant, so this may be a read error. The chain couples TRBV4-1 to TRBJ1-1; D is unclear. Germline assignment: CDR1 MGHRA and CDR2 YSYEKL. The CDR3 extends over 11 amino acids. The CDR3 loop is CATSQGFKAFF. CDR3 bases: TGCGCCACCAGCCAAGGTTTCAAAGCTTTCTTT.

This clonotype has a count of ten or more. J is TRBJ1-4 and V is TRBV6-6; D gene unclear. CDR1 is MNHNY, CDR2 SVGAGI, per germline (reference sequence). The CDR3 has 16 amino acids. The V end was cut by 0 bases, the J end by 10 bases, with 18 bases between. CDR3 DNA: TGTGCCAGCAGTTACTCGTTACAGCCCATGCCCGGAAAACTGTTTTTT. Protein sequence: CASSYSLQPMPGKLFF.

This clonotype was seen a handful of times. The chain couples TRBV5-4 to TRBJ1-1; 7 positions agree with TRBD1. J lost 5 bases, V lost 3 bases, and 7 bases had no gene match. The CDR3 is made up of 14 amino acids. Germline-derived CDR1 and CDR2 are SGHNT and YYREEE (reference sequence). This CDR3 is CASSWNRGGTEAFF. CDR3 coding DNA: TGTGCCAGCAGCTGGAACAGGGGAGGGACTGAAGCTTTCTTT.